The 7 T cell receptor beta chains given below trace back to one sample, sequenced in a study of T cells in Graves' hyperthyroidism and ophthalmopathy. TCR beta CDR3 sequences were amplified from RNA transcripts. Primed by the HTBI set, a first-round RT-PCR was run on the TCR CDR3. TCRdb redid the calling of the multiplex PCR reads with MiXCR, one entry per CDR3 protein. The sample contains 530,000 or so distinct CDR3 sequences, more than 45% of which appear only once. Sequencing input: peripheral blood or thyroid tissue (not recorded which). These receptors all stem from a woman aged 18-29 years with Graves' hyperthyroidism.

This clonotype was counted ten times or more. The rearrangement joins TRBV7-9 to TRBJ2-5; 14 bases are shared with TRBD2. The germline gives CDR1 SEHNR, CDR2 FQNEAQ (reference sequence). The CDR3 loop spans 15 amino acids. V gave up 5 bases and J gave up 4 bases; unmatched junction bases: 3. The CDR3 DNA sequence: TGTGCCAGCAGCCCGGGACTAGCGGGGGCAGAGACCCAGTACTTC. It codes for CASSPGLAGAETQYF.

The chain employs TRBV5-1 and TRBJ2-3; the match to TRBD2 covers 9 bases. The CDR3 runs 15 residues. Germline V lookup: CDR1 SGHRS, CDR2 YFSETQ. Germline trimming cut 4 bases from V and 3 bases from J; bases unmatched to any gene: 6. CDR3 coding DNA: TGCGCCAGCAGCCCTAGCGGGGTGGGGACAGATACGCAGTATTTT. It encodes CASSPSGVGTDTQYF. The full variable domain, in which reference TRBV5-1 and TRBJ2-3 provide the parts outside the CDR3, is KAGVTQTPRYLIKTRGQQVTLSCSPISGHRSVSWYQQTPGQGLQFLFEYFSETQRNKGNFPGRFSGRQFSNSRSEMNVSTLELGDSALYLCASSPSGVGTDTQYFGPGTRLTVL.

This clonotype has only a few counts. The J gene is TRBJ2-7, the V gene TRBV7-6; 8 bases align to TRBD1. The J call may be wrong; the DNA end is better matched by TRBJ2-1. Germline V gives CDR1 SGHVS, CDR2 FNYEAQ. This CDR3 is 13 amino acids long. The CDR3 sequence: CASSSGQGNEQFF. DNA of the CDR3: TGTGCCAGCAGCTCCGGACAGGGCAATGAGCAGTTCTTC.

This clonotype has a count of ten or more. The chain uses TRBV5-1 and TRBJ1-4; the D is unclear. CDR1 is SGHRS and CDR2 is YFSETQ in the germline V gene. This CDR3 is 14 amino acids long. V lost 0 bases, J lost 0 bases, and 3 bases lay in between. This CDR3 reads CASSLEATNEKLFF. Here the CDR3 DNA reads TGCGCCAGCAGCTTGGAGGCAACTAATGAAAAACTGTTTTTT.

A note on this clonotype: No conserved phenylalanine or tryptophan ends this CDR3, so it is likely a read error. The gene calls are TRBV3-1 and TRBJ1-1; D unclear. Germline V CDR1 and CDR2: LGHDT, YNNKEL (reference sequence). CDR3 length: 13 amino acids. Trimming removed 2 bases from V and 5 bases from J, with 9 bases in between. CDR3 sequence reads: CASSQLDMTEAFL. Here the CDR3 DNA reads TGTGCCAGCAGCCAACTAGACATGACTGAAGCTTTCCTT.

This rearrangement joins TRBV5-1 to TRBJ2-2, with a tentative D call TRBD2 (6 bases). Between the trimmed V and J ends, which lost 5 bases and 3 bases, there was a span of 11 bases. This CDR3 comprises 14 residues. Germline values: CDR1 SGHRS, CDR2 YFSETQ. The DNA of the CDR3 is TGCGCCAGCAGTTCCGGGGGAGACACCGGGGAGCTGTTTTTT. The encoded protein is CASSSGGDTGELFF.

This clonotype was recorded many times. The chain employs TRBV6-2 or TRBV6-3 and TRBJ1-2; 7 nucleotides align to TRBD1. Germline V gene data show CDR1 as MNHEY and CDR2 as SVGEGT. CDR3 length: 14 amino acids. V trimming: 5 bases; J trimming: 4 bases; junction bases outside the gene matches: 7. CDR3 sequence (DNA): TGTGCCAGCAGTAAATCCGGGACAGCCTATGGCTACACCTTC. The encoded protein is CASSKSGTAYGYTF.